The entry below gives a single TCR beta chain sequence along with its context. Its antigen is not known. V gave up 1 base and J gave up 6 bases, with 10 bases separating them. CDR1 and CDR2 (germline): SEHNR, FQNEAQ (reference sequence). This CDR3 spans 14 amino acids. The data originate from a study of post-analysis software for immune sequencing data. Study-level background: The disease courses spanned relapsing-remitting, secondary progressive and progressive-relapsing forms of multiple sclerosis.

Study conclusions and caveats: TRBV5-6, TRBV5-1 and TRBV20-1 belonged to a set of about five TRBV segments that were more frequent in patients than controls. Among multiple sclerosis patients, normalized Chao1 diversity was significantly below that of controls.

Tagging with unique molecular identifiers was a feature of the TCR beta cDNA libraries. There were roughly 0.95 to 11 million T cells, and some 500,000 cDNA molecules came from them. From the PCR reads, TCRdb called clonotypes with MiXCR, one entry per CDR3 protein. The table has around 500,000 distinct CDR3 sequences, around 34% seen once. The sequence came from a girl aged 2 to 17 with multiple sclerosis. The genes are TRBV7-9 and TRBJ2-1; D is possibly TRBD1 or TRBD2 (5 bases each). Sample: blood. The CDR3 DNA reads TGTGCCAGCAGCTTAGTGGGACCAAGCAATGAGCAGTTCTTC. Residues: CASSLVGPSNEQFF. Combining the CDR3 with reference TRBV7-9 and TRBJ2-1 gives the whole variable domain DTGVSQNPRHKITKRGQNVTFRCDPISEHNRLYWYRQTLGQGPEFLTYFQNEAQLEKSRLLSDRFSAERPKGSFSTLEIQRTEQGDSAMYLCASSLVGPSNEQFFGPGTRLTVL.